One sample yielded the 30 T cell receptor beta chains listed below, sequenced in a study of CD8 T cells in Susac syndrome. Random hexamers were used to reverse transcribe an amount of roughly 0.5 to 1 ug RNA. TCRdb recomputed calls from the immunoSEQ multiplex PCR reads with MiXCR, one row per CDR3 protein. Here the sample spans some 100,000 distinct CDR3 sequences, 80% to 95% being singletons. Material for sequencing was CD4+ T cells from PBMCs. These receptors were collected from a human donor in good health.

The chain couples TRBV6-5 to TRBJ2-1, with 9 nucleotides matching TRBD1. Germline V gene data show CDR1 as MNHEY and CDR2 as SVGAGI. V dropped 6 bases and J dropped 0; count of bases not matched to a gene: 3. This CDR3 comprises 15 residues. The CDR3 DNA reads as TGTGCCAGCAGACAGACAGGGGGCTCCTACAATGAGCAGTTCTTC. It codes for CASRQTGGSYNEQFF.

This chain joins TRBV10-3 and TRBJ1-2, with D possibly being TRBD1 (6 bases). This CDR3 spans 14 amino acids. Trimming stripped 3 bases from V and 8 bases from J, with 16 bases between. In germline, CDR1 is ENHRY, CDR2 SYGVKD. The CDR3: CAISDPNRDGGYTF. The CDR3 nucleotides are TGTGCCATCAGTGACCCAAACAGGGATGGGGGCTACACCTTC.

The chain links TRBV2 to TRBJ1-1, with D possibly being TRBD1 (5 bases). The CDR3 consists of 14 residues. Germline lookup yields CDR1 SNHLY and CDR2 FYNNEI. The germline V and J ends were trimmed by 7 bases and 5 bases, with 17 bases remaining between them. This CDR3 reads CASIGTRGATEAFF. For the CDR3, the DNA is TGTGCCAGCATAGGGACGAGGGGCGCGACTGAAGCTTTCTTT.

The chain uses TRBV15 and TRBJ2-5, with D perhaps matching TRBD2 (6 bases). V dropped 3 bases and J dropped 3 bases, with 8 bases sitting between them. Germline V gene sequence: CDR1 LNHNV, CDR2 YYDKDF (reference sequence). The CDR3 covers 13 residues. CDR3 amino acids: CATSRRREETQYF. CDR3 coding DNA: TGTGCCACCAGCAGGAGGAGGGAAGAGACCCAGTACTTC.

The V call is TRBV7-9, the J call TRBJ1-1, with D maybe TRBD1 (5 bases). V gave up 3 bases and J gave up 7 bases, with 15 bases separating them. Germline assignment: CDR1 SEHNR and CDR2 FQNEAQ (reference sequence). There are 14 residues in the CDR3. CDR3 amino acids: CASSFPGQGYEAFF. CDR3 in DNA: TGTGCCAGCAGCTTCCCAGGGCAGGGCTATGAAGCTTTCTTT. Together with reference TRBV7-9 and TRBJ1-1, the CDR3 gives the full variable domain: DTGVSQNPRHKITKRGQNVTFRCDPISEHNRLYWYRQTLGQGPEFLTYFQNEAQLEKSRLLSDRFSAERPKGSFSTLEIQRTEQGDSAMYLCASSFPGQGYEAFFGQGTRLTVV.

The V gene is TRBV18, the J gene TRBJ1-2, with 9 bases matching TRBD1. The length of the CDR3 is 14 residues. From germline, CDR1 is KGHSH and CDR2 LQKENI. Trimming removed 6 bases from V and 8 bases from J; junction bases left unmatched: 10. The CDR3 bases are TGTGCCAGCTCCCATTCGCGACAGGGGGACGGCTACACCTTC. Translating it yields CASSHSRQGDGYTF.

This chain joins TRBV20-1 and TRBJ1-2; 8 bases are shared with TRBD1. The CDR3 runs to 12 residues. The V and J ends lost 6 bases and 4 bases, in that order; junction bases with no gene match: 4. Germline V CDR1 and CDR2: DFQATT, SNEGSKA (reference sequence). The CDR3 DNA reads as TGCAGTGCCGAAACAGGGGGCTATGGCTACACCTTC. Protein sequence: CSAETGGYGYTF.

The chain uses TRBV9 and TRBJ2-7; 9 bases are shared with TRBD1. V shed 3 bases and J 2 bases; nucleotides not matched to a gene: 9. Looked up from germline, CDR1 is SGDLS and CDR2 is YYNGEE. The CDR3 consists of 16 residues. In DNA form, the CDR3 reads TGTGCCAGCAGCGATCAACCGGGACAGGGTCCCTACGAGCAGTACTTC. It is translated as CASSDQPGQGPYEQYF.

V is TRBV7-6 and J is TRBJ2-7; 12 bases line up with TRBD2. The CDR3 consists of 16 residues. Germline assignment: CDR1 SGHVS and CDR2 FNYEAQ. With V trimmed by 0 bases and J by 5 bases, 5 bases remained unmatched. CDR3 DNA: TGTGCCAGCAGCTTAGCGTCTGGACTAGCGGGAAACGAGCAGTACTTC. It encodes CASSLASGLAGNEQYF.

J is TRBJ1-2 and V is TRBV20-1; unclear D gene. The CDR3 spans 13 residues. Germline assignment: CDR1 DFQATT and CDR2 SNEGSKA (reference sequence). Trimming removed 3 bases at V and 5 bases at J, with 13 bases between. CDR3 amino acids: CSASPPDGYGYTF. CDR3 sequence (DNA): TGCAGTGCTAGCCCACCCGACGGGTATGGCTACACCTTC.

V gene TRBV3-1 combines with J gene TRBJ1-1; D gene ambiguous. Trimming stripped 6 bases from V and 1 base from J, with 18 bases between. The CDR3 runs 16 residues. Germline V gives CDR1 LGHDT, CDR2 YNNKEL (reference sequence). In nucleotides, the CDR3 is TGTGCCAGCAGAAATGCAGACGGAGGGAAGAACACTGAAGCTTTCTTT. This sequence encodes CASRNADGGKNTEAFF. Full variable domain (missing parts from reference TRBV3-1 and TRBJ1-1): DTAVSQTPKYLVTQMGNDKSIKCEQNLGHDTMYWYKQDSKKFLKIMFSYNNKELIINETVPNRFSPKSPDKAHLNLHINSLELGDSAVYFCASRNADGGKNTEAFFGQGTRLTVV.

The rearrangement links TRBV4-3 to TRBJ2-7, with D tentatively TRBD1 (6 bases). The germline gives CDR1 LGHNA, CDR2 YSLEER. The CDR3 is 16 residues long. V was shortened by 0 bases and J by 2 bases, with 14 bases between the two germline ends. This CDR3 is CASSQDPRTVTYEQYF. CDR3 sequence (DNA): TGCGCCAGCAGCCAAGACCCCAGGACAGTTACCTACGAGCAGTACTTC.

The J gene is TRBJ1-3, the V gene TRBV6-5, with 9 positions matching TRBD1. CDR1 and CDR2 from the germline V gene are MNHEY and SVGAGI. The trim removed 2 bases at V and 0 bases at J, leaving 8 bases unmatched. The CDR3 is 18 residues long. Written as DNA, the CDR3 is TGTGCCAGCAGTTACCCTGGGACAGGGCACAGCTCTGGAAACACCATATATTTT. Translated: CASSYPGTGHSSGNTIYF.

The genes are TRBV20-1 and TRBJ1-1; unclear D gene. The CDR3 is 16 residues long. V dropped 5 bases and J dropped 3 bases, with 22 bases sitting between them. Germline V lookup: CDR1 DFQATT, CDR2 SNEGSKA (reference sequence). CDR3 nucleotides: TGCAGTGCTGGTGGGCTAGGGCGTCCCTATGACACTGAAGCTTTCTTT. This translates into CSAGGLGRPYDTEAFF.

V and J are TRBV5-1 and TRBJ1-4; D gene ambiguous. The CDR3 spans 18 residues. Trimming pared 4 bases from V and 0 bases from J, leaving 19 bases between. Germline lookup yields CDR1 SGHRS and CDR2 YFSETQ. The CDR3 region has the DNA TGCGCCAGCAGCGGCCGGGATAGGACCTTTGCAACTAATGAAAAACTGTTTTTT. Translating it yields CASSGRDRTFATNEKLFF.

This chain uses TRBV7-6 with TRBJ2-7; D might be TRBD1 or TRBD2, each matching 5 bases. V lost 5 bases and J 2 bases, leaving 10 bases between the germline ends. The CDR3 length is 13 residues. The V gene's germline CDR1 is SGHVS and CDR2 FNYEAQ. The CDR3 DNA is TGTGCCAGCAGCGTCGGGACGACCTACGAGCAGTACTTC. Translation: CASSVGTTYEQYF.

The chain employs TRBV4-2 and TRBJ1-3; possible D gene TRBD1, 6 bases. CDR1 LGHNA and CDR2 YNFKEQ come from the germline V gene. Trimming removed 0 bases at V and 2 bases at J, with 11 bases between. This CDR3 comprises 16 residues. The CDR3: CASSQDLGGPGNTIYF. In DNA, the CDR3 is TGTGCCAGCAGCCAAGACCTGGGGGGCCCTGGAAACACCATATATTTT.

This rearrangement joins TRBV7-2 to TRBJ2-3, with no clear D. This CDR3 has 17 residues. Trimming took off 1 base at V and 2 bases at J, with 16 bases between the two ends. Germline lookup yields CDR1 SGHTA and CDR2 FQGNSA. In DNA form, the CDR3 reads TGTGCCAGCAGCTTAGAGACAATGGCTAGGTTCACAGATACGCAGTATTTT. It translates to CASSLETMARFTDTQYF.

The table lists this clonotype with a few counts. This chain connects TRBV18 to TRBJ2-7; D unresolved. Germline values: CDR1 KGHSH, CDR2 LQKENI. CDR3 length: 14 residues. V gave up 3 bases and J gave up 0 bases, with 9 bases separating them. CDR3 coding DNA: TGTGCCAGCTCACCGGCCCGGGCCTCCTACGAGCAGTACTTC. It encodes CASSPARASYEQYF.

The chain employs TRBV2 and TRBJ2-6, with unresolved D. Per the germline V gene, CDR1 is SNHLY and CDR2 is FYNNEI. V was clipped by 8 bases and J by 0 bases, with 14 bases between them. The CDR3 sequence is 16 residues long. CDR3 in DNA: TGTGCCAGCGACCGCCGGAGTGTCTCTGGGGCCAACGTCCTGACTTTC. This codes for CASDRRSVSGANVLTF.

In its sample, this clonotype was seen once. V usage is TRBV11-2 and J usage is TRBJ2-1; D uncertain. The V gene lost 5 bases and the J gene lost 11 bases, with 10 bases spanning the gap. The CDR3 totals 11 residues. The germline CDR1 and CDR2 sequences are SGHAT and FQNNGV. CDR3 coding DNA: TGTGCCAGCAGCCTGGGAACAAAGCAGTTCTTC. Translating it yields CASSLGTKQFF.

V usage is TRBV20-1 and J usage is TRBJ1-6; tentative D call: TRBD1 (5 bases). The V and J ends lost 4 bases and 7 bases respectively, with 14 bases between them. Germline V gene sequence: CDR1 DFQATT, CDR2 SNEGSKA (reference sequence). The CDR3 length is 14 residues. The CDR3: CSATHRGGNSPLHF. The CDR3 region has the DNA TGCAGTGCTACTCACCGGGGGGGGAATTCACCCCTCCACTTT.

J is TRBJ2-1 and V is TRBV7-9; 7 bases are a match to TRBD2. Per the germline V gene, CDR1 is SEHNR and CDR2 is FQNEAQ (reference sequence). The CDR3 is made up of 15 amino acids. The junction had 9 bases not matched to a gene; V was cut back by 5 bases and J by 5 bases. CDR3: CASSPTTSLNNEQFF. CDR3 coding DNA: TGTGCCAGCAGCCCCACGACTAGCCTAAACAATGAGCAGTTCTTC.

This chain links TRBV4-2 with TRBJ2-7; 8 positions match TRBD2. The CDR3 covers 18 residues. Germline CDR1 LGHNA, CDR2 YNFKEQ. V shed 0 bases and J 3 bases; nucleotides not matched to a gene: 13. As DNA, the CDR3 is TGTGCCAGCAGCCAAGATCGGGCAGGCGGGGGGACCCTCTACGAGCAGTACTTC. Protein product: CASSQDRAGGGTLYEQYF.

The rearrangement links TRBV14 to TRBJ1-6; D gene uncertain. Deletions cut 3 bases from V and 4 bases from J, with 10 bases between. Germline-derived CDR1 and CDR2 are SGHDN and FVKESK. The CDR3 loop spans 15 amino acids. The CDR3 protein is CASSQTNGYNSPLHF. CDR3 nucleotides: TGTGCCAGCAGCCAGACCAACGGTTATAATTCACCCCTCCACTTT.

Notes on this clonotype: At one of its ends the junction is not consistent with the germline gene, which may arise from a read error. The chain has TRBV7-3 and TRBJ2-7; TRBD2 aligns across 7 bases. CDR1 and CDR2 (germline): SGHTA, FQGTGA. The CDR3 spans 14 residues. As DNA, the CDR3 is TGTGCCAGCAGCTTAGGGGGGGTTACAGCGGATCAGCACTTC. It specifies CASSLGGVTADQHF. Combining the CDR3 with reference TRBV7-3 and TRBJ2-7 gives the whole variable domain GAGVSQTPSNKVTEKGKYVELRCDPISGHTALYWYRQSLGQGPEFLIYFQGTGAADDSGLPNDRFFAVRPEGSVSTLKIQRTERGDSAVYLCASSLGGVTADQHFGPGTRLTVT.

This chain connects TRBV20-1 to TRBJ1-2, with D perhaps matching TRBD1 (5 bases). From germline, CDR1 is DFQATT and CDR2 SNEGSKA (reference sequence). The CDR3 has 17 residues. The V gene lost 4 bases and the J gene lost 7 bases, with 28 bases spanning the gap. CDR3 coding DNA: TGCAGTGCTACACTGGGCTTTAACTCCCCCGGAAGGGGTGGCTACACCTTC. Translated, it gives CSATLGFNSPGRGGYTF.

The chain combines TRBV9 with TRBJ2-2, with unresolved D. Germline lookup yields CDR1 SGDLS and CDR2 YYNGEE. The CDR3 length is 15 residues. Trimming stripped 1 base from V and 3 bases from J, with 10 bases between. CDR3 amino acids: CASSVSSIDTGELFF. CDR3 DNA: TGTGCCAGCAGCGTAAGTAGCATCGACACCGGGGAGCTGTTTTTT.

This clonotype has only one observation. The CDR3, as DNA: TGCAGCGTTGGGACAGGGTTAGCGGGCTACACCTTC. Translation: CSVGTGLAGYTF. The chain couples TRBV29-1 to TRBJ1-2; 8 bases fit TRBD1. Trimming cost V 4 bases and J 8 bases; bases outside gene matches: 6. Germline assignment: CDR1 SQVTM and CDR2 ANQGSEA. This CDR3 has 12 residues. The whole variable domain, filled in from reference TRBV29-1 and TRBJ1-2, reads SAVISQKPSRDICQRGTSLTIQCQVDSQVTMMFWYRQQPGQSLTLIATANQGSEATYESGFVIDKFPISRPNLTFSTLTVSNMSPEDSSIYLCSVGTGLAGYTFGSGTRLTVV.

This clonotype has only one observation. V gene TRBV4-1 combines with J gene TRBJ2-1; 7 nucleotides match TRBD1. The V gene's germline CDR1 is MGHRA and CDR2 YSYEKL. The V segment lost 1 base and the J segment 4 bases; nucleotides outside the gene matches: 1. CDR3 length equals 14 residues. CDR3 coding DNA: TGCGCCAGCAGCCAAGCGACAGGGTACAATGAGCAGTTCTTC. Translation: CASSQATGYNEQFF.